This T cell receptor (beta chain) came from a study of T-cell memory formation after mild COVID-19. Broader study findings: Pre-infection memory contained some responding clones, which suggested that cross-reactive memory had joined. SARS-CoV-2 specificity was not confirmed for second-wave clones peaking on day 37. Mainly in CM and EM were contracting CD4+ clones; CD8+ were in EMRA.

Germline loops: CDR1 PRHDT, CDR2 FYEKMQ (reference sequence). The CDR3 has 12 amino acids. V was cut by 8 bases and J by 5 bases, with 10 bases left in between. TCR alpha and TCR beta cDNA libraries carrying sample barcodes and UMIs came from 5'RACE with constant-segment primers. Each CDR3 protein is one row after TCRdb ran MiXCR on the 5' RACE reads. The sample includes about 170,000 distinct CDR3 sequences, approximately 12% of them seen just once. This clonotype was recorded a few times. The antigen is not known. This chain joins TRBV13 and TRBJ1-5; D is ambiguous. Sequences were obtained from PBMCs or a T cell subset sorted from them (not recorded which). The receptor's source is a man younger than 35 who had mild COVID-19 (a few samples of this study predate the infection). Cell type and time point are not known. In nucleotides, the CDR3 is TGTGCCAGCCAAGCTTGGGATCAGCCCCAGCATTTT. Its translation is CASQAWDQPQHF.